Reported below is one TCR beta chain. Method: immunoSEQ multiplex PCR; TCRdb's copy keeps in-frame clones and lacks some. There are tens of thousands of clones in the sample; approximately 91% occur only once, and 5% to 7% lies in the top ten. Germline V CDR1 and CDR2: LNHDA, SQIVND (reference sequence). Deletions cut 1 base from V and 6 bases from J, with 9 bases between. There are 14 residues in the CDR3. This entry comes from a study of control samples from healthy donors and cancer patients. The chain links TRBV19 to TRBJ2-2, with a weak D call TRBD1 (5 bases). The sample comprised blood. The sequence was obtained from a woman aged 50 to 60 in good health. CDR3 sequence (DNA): TGTGCCAGTAGTATAGGGGGCAATGCCGGGGAGCTGTTTTTT. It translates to CASSIGGNAGELFF. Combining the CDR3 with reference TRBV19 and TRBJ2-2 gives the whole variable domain DGGITQSPKYLFRKEGQNVTLSCEQNLNHDAMYWYRQDPGQGLRLIYYSQIVNDFQKGDIAEGYSVSREKKESFPLTVTSAQKNPTAFYLCASSIGGNAGELFFGEGSRLTVL.